This entry describes one T cell receptor (beta chain). Authors' data handling: Nucleated cell number was recorded as an estimate derived from reference gene primer amplification. Sequencing used immunoSEQ multiplex PCR; TCRdb keeps in-frame clones, though not all of them. Clonal size and the V and J genes are those of that table, whereas D and trimming came from the DNA. The table lists 130,000 to 150,000 clones, about 80% of them singletons, with roughly 4.5% in the top ten. Per germline, CDR1 LNHDA and CDR2 SQIVND (reference sequence). The CDR3 extends over 14 amino acids. V dropped 4 bases and J dropped 5 bases, with 15 bases sitting between them. This record comes from a study of blood T cell repertoires in COVID-19. In the study overall: Spain, Italy and the United States supplied samples that represented acute and convalescent COVID-19. T cells, B-cell-depleted T cells, or PBMCs supplied cDNA or gDNA.

This chain joins TRBV19 and TRBJ2-7, with D possibly being TRBD1 (6 bases). The specimen sequenced was peripheral blood. This TCR was sampled from a human donor in a cohort sampled during active COVID-19. CDR3 in DNA: TGTGCCAGTAGTAGATACAGGGCCCAAGACGAGCAGTACTTC. Translation gives CASSRYRAQDEQYF.